The entry below gives a single T cell receptor beta chain sequence along with its context. This specimen comes from a study of T cells in Graves' hyperthyroidism and ophthalmopathy. Deletions cut 6 bases from V and 5 bases from J, with 5 bases between. CDR1 and CDR2 (germline): MNHEY, SVGEGT. CDR3 length: 11 residues. Amplification yielded TCR beta CDR3 regions, with RNA transcripts as the source. The TCR CDR3 was amplified in a first-round RT-PCR using the HTBI primer set. A single record per CDR3 protein comes from TCRdb applying MiXCR to the multiplex PCR reads. The table records about 600,000 distinct CDR3 sequences, approximately 15% of them present only once.

The gene calls are TRBV6-2 or TRBV6-3 and TRBJ2-1; D unresolved. The sequence was obtained from a young woman with Graves' ophthalmopathy. Sequenced: blood. The CDR3 loop is CASRRNNEQFF. The CDR3, as DNA: TGTGCCAGCAGACGAAACAATGAGCAGTTCTTC.